The clone carrying this T cell receptor beta chain was detected only a few times. Its antigen is unknown. Per the authors' pipeline: Variation in CDR3 across clinicopathological groups served as the basis for constructing a distant-metastasis classifier in papillary thyroid cancer. TCRdb used MiXCR to call clones anew from the PCR reads. These V and J calls rely on TCRdb rather than the paper's analysis. Of 9,400 or so clones listed, roughly 30% are singletons. The CDR3 is 14 amino acids. V lost 0 bases to trimming and J lost 10 bases, with 18 bases between them. CDR1 is SQVTM and CDR2 is ANQGSEA in the germline V gene. There were no patients who had received any treatment before thyroid surgery. These data are taken from a study of metastatic and nonmetastatic thyroid tumors. About the study: Repertoires from blood and tumor or nodule tissue of malignant and benign thyroid patients were compared. Study-wide results and limits: For both blood and tumor, malignant thyroid tumors reportedly showed significantly higher TCR beta diversity than benign nodules did.

The receptor was isolated from a female donor with papillary thyroid cancer or a benign thyroid nodule (not recorded which). Some clones in this sample may be carry-over from other donors' samples. The sequenced sample was adjacent normal tissue. The genes are TRBV29-1 and TRBJ1-2, with D possibly matching TRBD1 (5 bases). The CDR3 DNA is TGCAGCGTTGAAGATCGGTCCCTGGGGGGAGACTACACCTTC. Translated: CSVEDRSLGGDYTF.